Each of the 26 T cell receptor beta chains below was sequenced from the same sample in a study of naive and memory T cell subsets. The beta constant-region primer was an equimolar mix of two oligonucleotides covering TRBC1 and TRBC2. The ligated cDNA underwent four PCR rounds using SP2 and nested alpha and beta constant-region primers. TCRdb reanalysed the UMI-ligation and nested PCR reads using MiXCR and keeps one entry per CDR3 protein. The table includes over 20,000 distinct CDR3 sequences, roughly 10% detected once. Sequenced material: central memory CD8+ T cells from blood. These receptors were collected from a human donor in good health.

This clonotype was seen only a few times. The chain links TRBV20-1 to TRBJ2-7, with TRBD2 matching over 13 bases. V lost 3 bases, J lost 5 bases, and 4 bases stayed unmatched. CDR1 and CDR2 from the germline V gene are DFQATT and SNEGSKA (reference sequence). The CDR3 is 14 amino acids. The CDR3 loop reads CSASGTSGMDEQYF. As DNA, the CDR3 is TGCAGTGCTAGCGGGACTAGCGGGATGGACGAGCAGTACTTC.

This clonotype is termed medium-sized. V gene TRBV20-1 combines with J gene TRBJ1-6; no reliable D call. The CDR3 has 14 amino acids. Per the germline V gene, CDR1 is DFQATT and CDR2 is SNEGSKA (reference sequence). Between the trimmed V and J ends, which lost 4 bases and 0 bases, there was a span of 7 bases. In DNA, the CDR3 is TGCAGTGCTATCGTTGGCTCCTATAATTCACCCCTCCACTTT. This translates into CSAIVGSYNSPLHF.

This clonotype was counted a few times. CDR3 protein: CASSISSGNEQFF. CDR3 DNA sequence: TGTGCCAGTAGTATATCTAGCGGGAATGAGCAGTTCTTC. The chain links TRBV19 to TRBJ2-1; 8 nucleotides agree with TRBD2. Germline V gene sequence: CDR1 LNHDA, CDR2 SQIVND (reference sequence). The CDR3 runs to 13 residues. Germline trimming cut 2 bases from V and 7 bases from J; bases unmatched to any gene: 1.

CDR3 coding DNA: TGTGCCAGCAGCATACGCGGGAGTCTGTCCTACAATGAGCAGTTCTTC. Residues: CASSIRGSLSYNEQFF. This rearrangement joins TRBV11-1 to TRBJ2-1; TRBD2 matches at 7 bases. Germline V lookup: CDR1 SGHAT, CDR2 FQDESV (reference sequence). The V segment lost 5 bases and the J segment 1 base; nucleotides outside the gene matches: 8. The length of the CDR3 is 16 residues.

The sample holds a few counts of this clonotype. The V and J genes are TRBV28 and TRBJ1-3, with D unclear. Between the trimmed V and J ends, which lost 3 bases and 3 bases, there was a span of 9 bases. CDR3 length: 14 residues. Looked up from germline, CDR1 is MDHEN and CDR2 is SYDVKM. The CDR3 sequence is CASSFPGSGNTIYF. Written as DNA, the CDR3 is TGTGCCAGCAGTTTCCCGGGGAGTGGAAACACCATATATTTT.

This chain joins TRBV13 and TRBJ2-6; D may correspond to TRBD1 or TRBD2 (5 bases each). The CDR3 is made up of 16 amino acids. The V gene's germline CDR1 is PRHDT and CDR2 FYEKMQ (reference sequence). V lost 4 bases, J lost 2 bases, and 12 bases lay in between. The CDR3 loop is CASSSGAGPGANVLTF. Written as DNA, the CDR3 is TGTGCCAGCAGCTCCGGGGCCGGTCCTGGGGCCAACGTCCTGACTTTC.

This chain links TRBV4-1 with TRBJ1-5; the D gene is possibly TRBD1 (6 bases). V dropped 3 bases and J dropped 6 bases, with 9 bases sitting between them. CDR3 length: 13 residues. The germline gives CDR1 MGHRA, CDR2 YSYEKL. This CDR3 reads CASSQHRAQPQHF. The CDR3 DNA reads as TGCGCCAGCAGCCAGCACAGGGCTCAGCCCCAGCATTTT.

At least ten counts were recorded for this clonotype. This chain uses TRBV29-1 with TRBJ2-3; D gene unclear. The CDR3 extends over 10 amino acids. V was pared by 1 base and J by 10 bases, with 6 bases between. Looked up from germline, CDR1 is SQVTM and CDR2 is ANQGSEA. The chain's CDR3 is CSVEGLAQYF. CDR3 bases: TGCAGCGTTGAAGGGTTAGCGCAGTATTTT.

This clonotype was recorded a few times. This chain links TRBV6-2 or TRBV6-3 with TRBJ2-7, with D tentatively TRBD1 (5 bases). Trimming cost V 0 bases and J 0 bases, with 9 bases left between them. The germline V gene has CDR1 MNHEY and CDR2 SVGEGT. The CDR3 loop spans 15 amino acids. CDR3 nucleotide sequence: TGTGCCAGCAGTTACTCTGGGGCTAGCTCCTACGAGCAGTACTTC. It specifies CASSYSGASSYEQYF.

This chain links TRBV6-5 with TRBJ2-3, with D possibly being TRBD2 (6 bases). CDR1 and CDR2 from the germline V gene are MNHEY and SVGAGI. Trimming cost V 7 bases and J 4 bases, with 15 bases left between them. CDR3 size: 14 residues. The chain's CDR3 is CASIPPGSADTQYF. The CDR3 nucleotides are TGTGCCAGCATTCCCCCCGGGAGCGCAGATACGCAGTATTTT.

The chain carries TRBV29-1 and TRBJ2-4; tentative D call: TRBD1 (6 bases). Per germline, CDR1 SQVTM and CDR2 ANQGSEA. Trimming took off 4 bases at V and 6 bases at J, with 13 bases between the two ends. The CDR3 loop spans 13 amino acids. This chain's CDR3 is CSVVRGTVNIQYF. The CDR3 bases are TGCAGCGTTGTGAGGGGGACCGTAAACATTCAGTACTTC.

The rearrangement uses TRBV4-3 and TRBJ2-7, with TRBD1 as a possible D gene (6 bases). The V and J ends lost 1 base and 0 bases respectively, with 10 bases between them. Germline assignment: CDR1 LGHNA and CDR2 YSLEER. The CDR3 is made up of 15 amino acids. The CDR3 is CASSQGTGSSYEQYF. CDR3 bases: TGCGCCAGCAGCCAAGGAACAGGGAGCTCCTACGAGCAGTACTTC.

The CDR3 protein is CASSFSGNTEAFF. In nucleotides, the CDR3 is TGTGCCAGCAGTTTCTCGGGGAACACTGAAGCTTTCTTT. This chain links TRBV27 with TRBJ1-1; D unclear. The ends were cut back, 3 bases at V and 1 base at J, with 6 bases in the middle. The CDR3 loop spans 13 amino acids. CDR1 is MNHEY, CDR2 SMNVEV, per germline (reference sequence).

Ten or more counts support this clonotype. The chain employs TRBV10-3 and TRBJ1-1; 11 nucleotides align to TRBD1. The V segment lost 4 bases and the J segment 4 bases; nucleotides outside the gene matches: 2. Germline V gene sequence: CDR1 ENHRY, CDR2 SYGVKD. The CDR3 is 14 residues long. This CDR3 is CAISGDRGVTEAFF. Here the CDR3 DNA reads TGTGCCATCAGTGGGGACAGGGGGGTCACTGAAGCTTTCTTT.

The chain recombines TRBV28 with TRBJ2-7; D is ambiguous. CDR3 length: 13 residues. V was shortened by 6 bases and J by 4 bases, with 13 bases between the two germline ends. Germline CDR1 reads MDHEN; CDR2 reads SYDVKM. The CDR3 loop is CASSSDGWYEQYF. The CDR3 region has the DNA TGTGCCAGCAGCTCCGACGGTTGGTACGAGCAGTACTTC.

This sequence joins TRBV28 and TRBJ2-3; TRBD1 matches at 12 bases. The CDR3 totals 15 residues. The trim removed 8 bases at V and 4 bases at J, leaving 7 bases unmatched. Germline V CDR1 and CDR2: MDHEN, SYDVKM. The chain's CDR3 is CASDPGQGASDTQYF. The CDR3 DNA reads as TGTGCCAGCGACCCGGGACAGGGGGCTTCAGATACGCAGTATTTT.

This clonotype was detected only a few times. The chain links TRBV28 to TRBJ2-7; no definite D call. Germline V gene sequence: CDR1 MDHEN, CDR2 SYDVKM. V dropped 6 bases and J dropped 2 bases, with 17 bases sitting between them. This CDR3 is built from 15 residues. CDR3 protein: CASSLDTVETYEQYF. As DNA, the CDR3 is TGTGCCAGCAGCCTAGACACAGTCGAAACCTACGAGCAGTACTTC. Supplemented by reference TRBV28 and TRBJ2-7, the full variable domain reads DVKVTQSSRYLVKRTGEKVFLECVQDMDHENMFWYRQDPGLGLRLIYFSYDVKMKEKGDIPEGYSVSREKKERFSLILESASTNQTSMYLCASSLDTVETYEQYFGPGTRLTVT.

This clonotype has only a few counts. V usage is TRBV12-3 or TRBV12-4 and J usage is TRBJ1-4, with 7 nucleotides matching TRBD1. The CDR3 consists of 14 residues. The J segment lost 7 bases and the V segment lost 7 bases, leaving 9 bases of the junction unmatched. CDR3: CASKTQGNFEKLFF. CDR3 sequence (DNA): TGTGCCAGCAAGACACAGGGGAATTTTGAAAAACTGTTTTTT.

The chain is built from TRBV3-1 and TRBJ2-1; D is perhaps TRBD1 (5 bases). Germline CDR1 and CDR2: LGHDT and YNNKEL (reference sequence). V was cut by 0 bases and J by 4 bases, with 16 bases left in between. This CDR3 has 17 amino acids. The CDR3 here is CASSQEGPGAGYNEQFF. Written as DNA, the CDR3 is TGTGCCAGCAGCCAAGAGGGCCCTGGGGCCGGGTACAATGAGCAGTTCTTC.

This clonotype was detected many times. The V gene is TRBV10-2, the J gene TRBJ2-1, with D unclear. Germline CDR1 reads WSHSY; CDR2 reads SAAADI. V was cut by 6 bases and J by 6 bases, with 9 bases left in between. The CDR3 length is 12 residues. The CDR3 spells CASRAGPNEQFF. The CDR3 DNA is TGCGCCAGCAGGGCCGGGCCCAATGAGCAGTTCTTC.

This clonotype occurred many times. The genes are TRBV24-1 and TRBJ2-3; D ambiguous. The CDR3 is 15 amino acids. Germline V gene sequence: CDR1 KGHDR, CDR2 SFDVKD. The V end lost 6 bases, the J end lost 2 bases, and 14 bases lay between the germline ends. The DNA of the CDR3 is TGTGCCACCAGTCGTTGGAGACGGCTCACAGATACGCAGTATTTT. It encodes CATSRWRRLTDTQYF.

The chain recombines TRBV15 with TRBJ2-3; D unclear. Per germline, CDR1 LNHNV and CDR2 YYDKDF (reference sequence). V gave up 0 bases and J gave up 11 bases, with 15 bases separating them. The CDR3 is 14 residues long. In DNA, the CDR3 is TGTGCCACCAGCAGAGATCAGGCACACCTGGAGCAGTATTTT. It codes for CATSRDQAHLEQYF.

This clonotype has only a few counts. The rearrangement joins TRBV19 to TRBJ2-3; 7 positions agree with TRBD2. Trimming removed 5 bases from V and 3 bases from J; junction bases left unmatched: 8. This CDR3 spans 15 amino acids. CDR1 is LNHDA and CDR2 is SQIVND in the germline V gene (reference sequence). DNA of the CDR3: TGTGCCAGTAGTGAGCGGGACTCGAATACAGATACGCAGTATTTT. Its protein product is CASSERDSNTDTQYF.

This clonotype was observed many times. V usage is TRBV28 and J usage is TRBJ1-2, with D hard to call. Trimming stripped 5 bases from V and 9 bases from J, with 13 bases between. The CDR3 is 12 amino acids. Germline V gene lookup returns CDR1 MDHEN and CDR2 SYDVKM. The CDR3 nucleotides read TGTGCCAGCAGTCCGCCCGGGTCAAGCTACACCTTC. Translating it yields CASSPPGSSYTF.

This clonotype was observed a few times. The chain is built from TRBV4-1 and TRBJ1-1; D not certain. The CDR3 length is 14 residues. Trimming left V 5 bases short and J 8 bases short, with 18 bases between. Germline-derived CDR1 and CDR2 are MGHRA and YSYEKL. The CDR3 region is CASSSQAVRAEAFF. In nucleotides, the CDR3 is TGCGCCAGCAGCAGCCAAGCGGTCCGGGCCGAAGCTTTCTTT.

This clonotype was seen at least ten times. This chain links TRBV18 with TRBJ2-1; no clear D gene. The CDR3 is made up of 15 amino acids. Trimming cost V 3 bases and J 3 bases, with 12 bases left between them. Germline V lookup: CDR1 KGHSH, CDR2 LQKENI. The CDR3: CASSPDGRSYNEQFF. CDR3 coding DNA: TGTGCCAGCTCACCGGACGGGCGGAGCTACAATGAGCAGTTCTTC.